A selection of T cell receptor beta chains follows, all from one sample in a study of blood T cell repertoires in COVID-19. TCRdb's table, derived via immunoSEQ multiplex PCR, lists solely in-frame clones and lacks some. The sample lists about 280,000 clones; 89% were seen once. Sequencing input: peripheral blood. Receptors originate from a woman in her twenties or thirties with COVID-19, enrolled during active disease. CDR3s leave out the opening cysteine and the closing phenylalanine or tryptophan. A D gene is named only where the DNA matches it firmly.

j_call | d_call | v_call | cdr3_aa
TRBJ2-3 | NA | TRBV19 | ASSIGSSRGDTQY
TRBJ1-4 | NA | TRBV24-1 | ATSDSAEGEKLF
TRBJ1-1 | TRBD1 | TRBV9 | AGSPDPGQGTEAF
TRBJ2-5 | TRBD2 | TRBV6-5 | ASSYSSGEETQY
TRBJ1-6 | TRBD1 | TRBV4-1 | ASSQTQGAVSPLH
TRBJ1-6 | TRBD1 | TRBV5-1 | ASSNTGGNLNSPLH
TRBJ1-2 | TRBD1 | TRBV6-5 | ASSRQGLGYT
TRBJ1-1 | TRBD1 | TRBV7-2 | ASSTGTVITWAEAF
TRBJ1-6 | TRBD1 | TRBV2 | ASARGGDNSPLH
TRBJ1-5 | TRBD1 | TRBV6-1 | ASSEALRQGSQPQH
TRBJ2-3 | TRBD2 | TRBV27 | ASSLLLAGGPDTQY
TRBJ2-2 | TRBD1 | TRBV27 | ASSEQGANTGELF
TRBJ1-1 | TRBD1 | TRBV2 | ASSLGQINTEAF
TRBJ1-5 | NA | TRBV30 | AWSVQGGGQPQH
TRBJ2-4 | TRBD1 | TRBV5-1 | ASSPRTGVPKNIQY
TRBJ1-5 | TRBD1 | TRBV11-2 | ASRGTGFNQPQH
TRBJ2-3 | NA | TRBV13 | ASSLGRDTQY
TRBJ1-5 | NA | TRBV7-9 | ASSLGSSAGQPQH
TRBJ2-4 | TRBD1 | TRBV5-1 | ASSVSPGQGNIQY
TRBJ1-3 | NA | TRBV4-1 | ASSHPGVEERN
TRBJ2-1 | NA | TRBV6-5 | ASSQGNEQF
TRBJ2-1 | TRBD1 | TRBV27 | ASNGQGIYNEQF
TRBJ2-7 | TRBD1 | TRBV5-5 | ASSPRRQGASYEQY
TRBJ1-3 | NA | TRBV3-1/TRBV3-2 | ASSQSSGNTIY
TRBJ2-4 | TRBD2 | TRBV19 | ASSIGPRRGAKNIQY
TRBJ1-5 | NA | TRBV19 | ASSIYGGSGQPQH
TRBJ2-7 | NA | TRBV7-5 | VRRAGQGPSLGYEQY
TRBJ2-2 | TRBD2 | TRBV5-1 | ASSITSSGGNTGELF
TRBJ1-3 | TRBD1 | TRBV5-4 | ASSGQGRAGNTIY
TRBJ2-7 | TRBD2 | TRBV3-1/TRBV3-2 | ASSPLAGGSYEQY
TRBJ1-2 | TRBD1 | TRBV6-4 | ASSDSSTQGDFYGYT
TRBJ2-7 | TRBD1 | TRBV27 | ASSLFGTESSYEQY
TRBJ1-2 | NA | TRBV7-9 | ASSPRTANVYGYT
TRBJ1-2 | NA | TRBV28 | ASSLAYYYGYT
TRBJ2-2 | NA | TRBV5-6 | ASITGLDTGELF
TRBJ2-1 | NA | TRBV2 | ASSEGGGRLYNEQF
TRBJ2-6 | TRBD1 | TRBV6-6 | AFQGVPGANVLT
TRBJ2-5 | TRBD1 | TRBV5-1 | ASSFQTGGDETQY
TRBJ2-7 | TRBD2 | TRBV7-6 | ASSLGGTSSSYEQY
TRBJ1-2 | TRBD1 | TRBV28 | ASSPLPGQGPSLNYGYT
TRBJ2-1 | NA | TRBV5-4 | ASSLKLYNEQF
TRBJ2-2 | TRBD1 | TRBV2 | ASSPTGGTPGTGELF
TRBJ1-1 | NA | TRBV5-1 | ASSPGQPEAF
TRBJ1-2 | NA | TRBV5-1 | ASSLGQVNGYT
TRBJ2-7 | TRBD1 | TRBV27 | ATKGAGEQY
TRBJ2-3 | TRBD2 | TRBV27 | ASSLDLAGGITDTQY
TRBJ2-5 | TRBD1 | TRBV5-1 | ASSLLGQPQETQY
TRBJ2-2 | TRBD1 | TRBV7-7 | ASSLGQGAPTGELF
TRBJ2-5 | NA | TRBV7-2 | ASTPRGAQETQY
TRBJ1-2 | NA | TRBV7-2 | ASSLRTQNYGYT
TRBJ2-1 | NA | TRBV11-2 | ASSPSWGPNNEQF
TRBJ2-7 | NA | TRBV7-6 | ASSNSLEQY
TRBJ2-1 | TRBD2 | TRBV5-4 | ASSPCSSGAICEQF
TRBJ1-5 | NA | TRBV6-5 | ASSYAGIYQPQH
TRBJ1-2 | NA | TRBV20-1 | SASEVGRRYGYT
TRBJ1-1 | NA | TRBV19 | ASSIGDTPEAF
TRBJ1-1 | TRBD1 | TRBV19 | ASSLQGATEAF
TRBJ1-1 | NA | TRBV19 | ASSGLRAEAF
TRBJ1-3 | TRBD1 | TRBV6-5 | ASAQGAPGNTIY
TRBJ1-2 | TRBD1 | TRBV28 | ASSLGQGVLHGGYT